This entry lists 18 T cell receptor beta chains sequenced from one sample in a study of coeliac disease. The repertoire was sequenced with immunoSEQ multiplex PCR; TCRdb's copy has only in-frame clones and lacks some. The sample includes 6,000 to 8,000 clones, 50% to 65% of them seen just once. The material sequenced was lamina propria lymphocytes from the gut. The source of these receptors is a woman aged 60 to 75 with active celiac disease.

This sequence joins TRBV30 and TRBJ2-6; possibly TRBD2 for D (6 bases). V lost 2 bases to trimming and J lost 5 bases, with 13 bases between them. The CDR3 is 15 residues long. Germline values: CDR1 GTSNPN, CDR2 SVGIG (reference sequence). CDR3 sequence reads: CAWSPVGSWANVLTF. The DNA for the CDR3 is TGTGCCTGGAGTCCGGTCGGGAGTTGGGCCAACGTCCTGACTTTC.

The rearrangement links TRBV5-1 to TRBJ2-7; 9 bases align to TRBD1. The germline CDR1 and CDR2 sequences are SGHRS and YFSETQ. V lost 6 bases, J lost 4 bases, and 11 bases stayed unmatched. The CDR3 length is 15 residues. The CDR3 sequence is CASTETGTGPYEQYF. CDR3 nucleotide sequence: TGCGCCAGCACCGAAACCGGGACAGGGCCATACGAGCAGTACTTC.

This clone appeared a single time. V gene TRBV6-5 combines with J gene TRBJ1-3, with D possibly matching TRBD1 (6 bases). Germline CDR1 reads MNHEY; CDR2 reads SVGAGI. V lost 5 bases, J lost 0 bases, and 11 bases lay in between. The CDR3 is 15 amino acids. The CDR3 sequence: CASSRGTSSGNTIYF. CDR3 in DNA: TGTGCCAGCAGTCGAGGGACATCCTCTGGAAACACCATATATTTT.

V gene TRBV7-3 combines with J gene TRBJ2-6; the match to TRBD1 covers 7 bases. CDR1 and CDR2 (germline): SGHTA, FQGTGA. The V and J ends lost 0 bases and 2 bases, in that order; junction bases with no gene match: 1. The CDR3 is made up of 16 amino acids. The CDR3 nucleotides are TGTGCCAGCAGCTTAACAGGGGGCCCTGGGGCCAACGTCCTGACTTTC. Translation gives CASSLTGGPGANVLTF.

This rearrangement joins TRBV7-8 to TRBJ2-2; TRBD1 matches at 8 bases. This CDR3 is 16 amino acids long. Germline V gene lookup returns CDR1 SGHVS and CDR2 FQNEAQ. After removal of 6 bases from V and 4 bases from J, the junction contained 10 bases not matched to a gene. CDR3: CASRPDRDRGTGELFF. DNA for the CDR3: TGTGCCAGCAGACCAGATCGAGACAGGGGCACCGGGGAGCTGTTTTTT.

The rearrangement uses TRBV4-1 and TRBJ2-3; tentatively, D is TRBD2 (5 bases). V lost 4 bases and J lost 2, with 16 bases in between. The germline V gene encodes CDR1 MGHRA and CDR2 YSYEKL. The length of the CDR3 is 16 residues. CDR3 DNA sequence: TGCGCCAGCAGCCTAAGGCTAGCAGCTACCACAGATACGCAGTATTTT. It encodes CASSLRLAATTDTQYF.

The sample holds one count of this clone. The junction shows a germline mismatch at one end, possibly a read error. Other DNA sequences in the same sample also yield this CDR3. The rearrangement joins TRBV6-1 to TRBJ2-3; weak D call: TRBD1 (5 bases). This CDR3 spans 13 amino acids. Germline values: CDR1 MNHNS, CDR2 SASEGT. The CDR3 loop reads CASPRVAGDTQYF. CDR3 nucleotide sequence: TGCGCCAGCCCCAGGGTTGCTGGAGATACGCAGTATTTT.

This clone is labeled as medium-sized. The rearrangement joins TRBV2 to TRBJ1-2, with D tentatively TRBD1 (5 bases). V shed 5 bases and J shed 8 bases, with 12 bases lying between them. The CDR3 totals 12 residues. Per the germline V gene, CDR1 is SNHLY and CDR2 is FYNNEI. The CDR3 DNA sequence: TGTGCCAGCAGTTCCGGGGGGGGAGGCTACACCTTC. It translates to CASSSGGGGYTF.

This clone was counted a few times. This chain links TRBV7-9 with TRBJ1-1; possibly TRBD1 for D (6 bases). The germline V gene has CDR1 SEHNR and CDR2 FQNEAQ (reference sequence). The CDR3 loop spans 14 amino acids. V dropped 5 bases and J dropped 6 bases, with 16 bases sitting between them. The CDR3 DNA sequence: TGTGCCAGCAGCCCTAGCCCCGGACAGCCTGAAGCTTTCTTT. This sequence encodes CASSPSPGQPEAFF. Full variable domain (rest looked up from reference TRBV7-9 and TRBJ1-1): DTGVSQNPRHKITKRGQNVTFRCDPISEHNRLYWYRQTLGQGPEFLTYFQNEAQLEKSRLLSDRFSAERPKGSFSTLEIQRTEQGDSAMYLCASSPSPGQPEAFFGQGTRLTVV.

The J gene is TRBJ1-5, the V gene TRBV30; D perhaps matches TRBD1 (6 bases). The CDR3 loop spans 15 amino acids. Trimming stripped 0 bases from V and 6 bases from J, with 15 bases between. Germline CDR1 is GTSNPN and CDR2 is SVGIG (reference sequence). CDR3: CAWSVGGALGQPQHF. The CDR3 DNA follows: TGTGCCTGGAGTGTAGGGGGGGCGCTCGGTCAGCCCCAGCATTTT.

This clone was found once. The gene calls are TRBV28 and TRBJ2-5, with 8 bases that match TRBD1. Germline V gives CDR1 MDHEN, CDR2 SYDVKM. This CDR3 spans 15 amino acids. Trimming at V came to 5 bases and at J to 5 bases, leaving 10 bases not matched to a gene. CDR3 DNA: TGTGCCAGCAGTCCTGGGACAGGTCTAGGGGAGACCCAGTACTTC. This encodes CASSPGTGLGETQYF.

The CDR3 coding sequence is TGTGCCAGCAGGGCTAGATCAGGGGTGCCCTACGAGCAGTACTTC. Its translation is CASRARSGVPYEQYF. This rearrangement joins TRBV28 to TRBJ2-7, with D perhaps TRBD1 (6 bases). Germline assignment: CDR1 MDHEN and CDR2 SYDVKM. The germline V and J ends were trimmed by 6 bases and 2 bases, with 17 bases remaining between them. The CDR3 extends over 15 amino acids.

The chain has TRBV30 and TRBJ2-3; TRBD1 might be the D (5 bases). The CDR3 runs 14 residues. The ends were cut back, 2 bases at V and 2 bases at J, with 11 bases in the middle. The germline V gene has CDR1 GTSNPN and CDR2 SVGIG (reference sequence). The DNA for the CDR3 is TGTGCCTGGAGTAGGGGCCAGCACACAGATACGCAGTATTTT. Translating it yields CAWSRGQHTDTQYF.

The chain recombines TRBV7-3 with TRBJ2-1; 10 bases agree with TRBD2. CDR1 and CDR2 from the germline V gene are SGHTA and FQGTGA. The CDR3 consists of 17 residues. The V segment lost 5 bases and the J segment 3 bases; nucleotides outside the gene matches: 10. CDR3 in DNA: TGTGCCAGCAGCCCGAGCTCCGGGACTAGCGACTACAATGAGCAGTTCTTC. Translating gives CASSPSSGTSDYNEQFF.

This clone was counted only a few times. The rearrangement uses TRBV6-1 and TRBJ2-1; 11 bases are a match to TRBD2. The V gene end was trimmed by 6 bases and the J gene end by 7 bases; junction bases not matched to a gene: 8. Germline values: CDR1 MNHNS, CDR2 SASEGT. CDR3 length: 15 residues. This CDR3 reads CASSGIAGGENEQFF. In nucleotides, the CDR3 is TGTGCCAGCAGCGGAATAGCGGGAGGGGAAAATGAGCAGTTCTTC.

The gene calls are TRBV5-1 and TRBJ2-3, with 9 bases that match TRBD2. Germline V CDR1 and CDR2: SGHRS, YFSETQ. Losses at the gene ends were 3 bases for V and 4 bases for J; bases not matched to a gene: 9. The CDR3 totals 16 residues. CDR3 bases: TGCGCCAGCAGCTGGGTATCTAGCGGGGCTGCAGATACGCAGTATTTT. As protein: CASSWVSSGAADTQYF.

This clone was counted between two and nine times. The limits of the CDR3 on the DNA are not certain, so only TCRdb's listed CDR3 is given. The CDR3 loop reads CASILGGLDRVKRAFF. This chain connects TRBV2 to TRBJ1-1; the DNA was not compared with TRBD1, the D call given in the table. The CDR3 has 16 residues if both end residues are counted. From germline, CDR1 is SNHLY and CDR2 FYNNEI.

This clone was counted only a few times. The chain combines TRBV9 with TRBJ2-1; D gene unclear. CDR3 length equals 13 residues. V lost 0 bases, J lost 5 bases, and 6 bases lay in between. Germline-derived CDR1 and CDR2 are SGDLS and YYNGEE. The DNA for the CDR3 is TGTGCCAGCAGCGTAGTACCAGACAATGAGCAGTTCTTC. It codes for CASSVVPDNEQFF.